This TCR beta chain appears in the sequencing data of a study of cytomegalovirus exposure and HLA in healthy donors. CDR1 MNHEY and CDR2 SVGAGI come from the germline V gene. With 2 bases removed from V and 1 base from J, the gap between germline ends came to 6 bases. The CDR3 consists of 13 residues. Whole-study results and caveats: HLA-A and HLA-B allele assignments for most subjects were reportedly predicted accurately using TCR beta sequences. The CMV antigen specificity of a few CMV-associated chains was confirmed through in vitro analysis.

13 Jbeta primers and 60 Vbeta primers were used for the PCR. The protocol was immunoSEQ multiplex PCR, while the TCRdb copy is restricted to in-frame clones and leaves out a portion. The data contain about 140,000 clones, approximately 80% of them singletons. Worth noting for this clone: No antigen is known for it.

This rearrangement joins TRBV6-5 to TRBJ2-7; D is possibly TRBD2 (5 bases). The sequenced material came from PBMCs. The source of this sequence is a woman in her forties in good health and CMV-seropositive. CDR3 residues: CASSYQRSYEQYF. In DNA, the CDR3 is TGTGCCAGCAGTTACCAGCGGTCCTACGAGCAGTACTTC.